This TCR beta chain comes out of a study of blood T cell repertoires in COVID-19. Across the study: Whether acute or convalescent, the COVID-19 samples came from the United States, Italy and Spain. The analysed material was cDNA or gDNA that came from T cells, B-cell-depleted T cells, or PBMCs.

V lost 4 bases, J lost 6 bases, and 7 bases lay in between. The V gene's germline CDR1 is SGHAT and CDR2 FQNNGV. The CDR3 runs 11 residues. Clones were read by immunoSEQ multiplex PCR, and TCRdb kept only the in-frame ones, dropping some. The sample shows 200,000 to 250,000 clones, around three quarters of them seen only once. This clone was recorded once. Specimen: peripheral blood. The chain is built from TRBV11-2 and TRBJ2-7, with D maybe TRBD1 (5 bases). This sequence was found in an older woman with acute or convalescent COVID-19. CDR3 amino acids: CASSSGREQYF. Written as DNA, the CDR3 is TGTGCCAGCAGCTCAGGGCGCGAGCAGTACTTC. The whole variable domain, filled in from reference TRBV11-2 and TRBJ2-7, reads EAGVAQSPRYKIIEKRQSVAFWCNPISGHATLYWYQQILGQGPKLLIQFQNNGVVDDSQLPKDRFSAERLKGVDSTLKIQPAKLEDSAVYLCASSSGREQYFGPGTRLTVT.